This entry features one T cell receptor beta chain sequence. In the study's own analysis: Amplification of reference gene primers was used by the study to estimate nucleated cell counts. Generated by immunoSEQ multiplex PCR, the TCRdb table keeps only in-frame clones and is missing some. The V and J calls and clone size were taken over from that table, and D and trimming were inferred from the DNA. Among roughly 71,000 clones listed, 75% to 85% were seen once. This record belongs to a study of blood T cell repertoires in COVID-19. Study at large: Sources were T cells, B-cell-depleted T cells, or PBMCs; the material itself was cDNA or gDNA.

This CDR3 contains 17 residues. Germline CDR1 reads LGHNA; CDR2 reads YSLEER. V was pared by 0 bases and J by 5 bases, with 8 bases of the junction left unmatched. The material sequenced was peripheral blood. The sequence derives from a man between 65 and 85 years old who had recovered from COVID-19. The chain joins TRBV4-3 to TRBJ2-3, with 10 bases aligning to TRBD1. The CDR3 DNA reads TGCGCCAGCAGCCAAGATATAGACAGGGGGCGCCTAGATACGCAGTATTTT. This gives the protein CASSQDIDRGRLDTQYF.